The 7 T cell receptor beta chains reported below all come from one sample, sequenced in a study of control samples from healthy donors and cancer patients. Sequencing was performed with immunoSEQ multiplex PCR; in TCRdb, only in-frame clones are kept and a portion is missing. The table shows fewer than 500,000 clones, with roughly 90% occurring only once. Input material: PBMCs. These TCRs come from a man aged 35-49 years with head and neck cancer.

The rearrangement joins TRBV7-8 to TRBJ2-3, with D perhaps matching TRBD2 (6 bases). Germline CDR1 SGHVS, CDR2 FQNEAQ. The CDR3 sequence is 14 residues long. Deletions cut 1 base from V and 2 bases from J, with 7 bases between. CDR3: CASSLGDSTDTQYF. The CDR3 DNA sequence: TGTGCCAGCAGCTTAGGGGACTCCACAGATACGCAGTATTTT.

The chain is built from TRBV29-1 and TRBJ2-1, with 7 nucleotides matching TRBD1. The CDR3 length is 12 residues. Germline lookup yields CDR1 SQVTM and CDR2 ANQGSEA. V lost 5 bases, J lost 6 bases, and 4 bases stayed unmatched. The CDR3, as DNA: TGCAGCGTTTGGACAGGCTTCAATGAGCAGTTCTTC. Translation: CSVWTGFNEQFF.

The chain joins TRBV9 to TRBJ1-6, with D perhaps matching TRBD1 (5 bases). The V end was cut by 4 bases, the J end by 8 bases, with 13 bases between. The CDR3 spans 14 residues. The germline gives CDR1 SGDLS, CDR2 YYNGEE. Here the CDR3 reads CASSWKGRDSPLHF. CDR3 in DNA: TGTGCCAGCAGCTGGAAGGGGCGGGATTCACCCCTCCACTTT.

CDR3 nucleotides: TGTGCCAGCAGTTTATCTAAGGACCGAAGCTCCTACGAGCAGTACTTC. This translates into CASSLSKDRSSYEQYF. The chain recombines TRBV27 with TRBJ2-7; no reliable D call. Germline V CDR1 and CDR2: MNHEY, SMNVEV (reference sequence). The CDR3 sequence is 16 residues long. Trimming removed 0 bases from V and 0 bases from J, with 12 bases in between.

In this sample, this clone turned up once. This sequence joins TRBV19 and TRBJ1-5; tentative D call: TRBD1 (5 bases). Looked up from germline, CDR1 is LNHDA and CDR2 is SQIVND (reference sequence). CDR3 length: 13 residues. The ends were cut back, 5 bases at V and 10 bases at J, with 15 bases in the middle. The CDR3 loop is CASSDDSGGPQHF. CDR3 nucleotide sequence: TGTGCCAGTAGTGATGACAGTGGGGGTCCCCAGCATTTT.

The chain carries TRBV10-3 and TRBJ1-5; D perhaps matches TRBD1 (5 bases). Germline V gene sequence: CDR1 ENHRY, CDR2 SYGVKD. Deletions cut 10 bases from V and 5 bases from J, with 18 bases between. This CDR3 region has 14 residues. The DNA of the CDR3 is TGTGCCACCCAAAGCGGGACTACGGATCAGCCCCAGCATTTT. This encodes CATQSGTTDQPQHF.

V usage is TRBV27 and J usage is TRBJ2-3, with TRBD2 matching over 11 bases. Trimming cost V 5 bases and J 3 bases; bases outside gene matches: 10. CDR3 length: 17 residues. The germline V gene has CDR1 MNHEY and CDR2 SMNVEV (reference sequence). CDR3 loop: CASSPTQASGRTDTQYF. Here the CDR3 DNA reads TGTGCCAGCAGTCCGACCCAGGCTAGCGGGAGGACAGATACGCAGTATTTT.